This T cell receptor (beta chain) was captured by sequencing in a study of blood T cell repertoires in COVID-19. Across the study: Samples of COVID-19 (acute and convalescent) were obtained from the United States, Italy and Spain. From T cells, B-cell-depleted T cells, or PBMCs came the material, which was cDNA or gDNA.

Clones were sequenced by immunoSEQ multiplex PCR, and TCRdb holds only the in-frame ones, with some missing. Altogether under 250,000 clones are present, about 83% being singletons, with the ten largest covering around 3.5%. In the 2 weeks before study entry, exposed participants met a COVID-19 case, which was PCR-confirmed or clinician-diagnosed. CDR3 length equals 16 residues. Per germline, CDR1 MDHEN and CDR2 SYDVKM. With 8 bases removed from V and 5 bases from J, the gap between germline ends came to 24 bases. The sequenced sample consisted of PBMCs or T cells enriched from blood (not recorded which). This chain joins TRBV28 and TRBJ1-2, with a tentative D call TRBD1 (5 bases). This sequence originates from a woman in her 40s who had been exposed to COVID-19. As DNA, the CDR3 is TGTGCCAGCGCATCACTCCATCAGGCAGGGTGGTATGGCTACACCTTC. It codes for CASASLHQAGWYGYTF.